These T cell receptor beta chains were read from a single sample in a study of blood T cells in healthy people across ages. TCRdb analysed the 5' RACE reads with MiXCR anew, one entry per CDR3 protein. The top ten hold around 9.2% of the sample, which has 600,000 to 850,000 distinct CDR3 sequences, roughly 25% seen once. The sample was also reused in another study, on T cells of mothers and their children.

Material for sequencing was blood. The receptor set was obtained from a boy aged 10-17 years in good health. Both conserved end residues are part of each CDR3. The D gene is left open where the match is weak. Only part of the rows carry a size: once, few, many, or a class if the clone is expanded.

>15|TRBJ1-2|.|TRBV29-1|.
CSVDRAPLANYGYTF
TGCAGCGTTGACAGGGCCCCGTTAGCTAACTATGGCTACACCTTC
>13|TRBJ1-2|TRBD1|TRBV20-1|.
CSAPKDRDYGYTF
TGCAGTGCTCCTAAAGACAGGGACTATGGCTACACCTTC
>15|TRBJ2-3|TRBD1|TRBV7-9|few
CASSSRDSNTDTQYF
TGTGCCAGCAGCTCTCGGGACAGCAACACAGATACGCAGTATTTT
>13|TRBJ2-4|.|TRBV6-5|.
CASSYSGGAIQYF
TGTGCCAGCAGTTACTCTGGGGGGGCCATTCAGTACTTC
>14|TRBJ2-2|TRBD1|TRBV29-1|.
CSVADRGVYGELFF
TGCAGCGTTGCAGACAGGGGAGTATACGGGGAGCTGTTTTTT
>15|TRBJ2-5|TRBD1|TRBV7-8|.
CASSSRGRGRETQYF
TGTGCCAGCAGCTCTAGGGGCAGGGGGCGTGAGACCCAGTACTTC
>15|TRBJ2-7|.|TRBV29-1|few
CSVDDPGLGIYEQYF
TGCAGCGTTGATGACCCCGGACTTGGAATCTACGAGCAGTACTTC
>16|TRBJ2-3|.|TRBV21-1|once
CASIPRRSISTDTQYF
TGTGCCAGCATCCCCCGACGAAGTATTAGCACAGATACGCAGTATTTT
>14|TRBJ1-3|TRBD1|TRBV20-1|.
CSARQGSSGNTVYF
TGCAGTGCCCGACAGGGAAGCTCTGGAAACACCGTATATTTT
>13|TRBJ2-3|.|TRBV4-3|.
CASSQWKWDTQYF
TGCGCCAGCAGCCAATGGAAGTGGGATACGCAGTATTTT
>14|TRBJ2-1|TRBD2|TRBV20-1|.
CSATLAGPNNEQFF
TGCAGTGCTACCTTAGCGGGACCAAACAATGAGCAGTTCTTC
>15|TRBJ2-1|.|TRBV20-1|once
CSAQVPTLEENEQFF
TGCAGTGCCCAGGTTCCCACACTGGAGGAGAATGAGCAGTTCTTC
>15|TRBJ2-5|TRBD2|TRBV20-1|few
CSASGLAGVGETQYF
TGCAGTGCGAGCGGACTAGCGGGAGTGGGGGAGACCCAGTACTTC
>16|TRBJ2-5|TRBD2|TRBV5-1|.
CASSCSGPSRRETQYF
TGCGCCAGCAGCTGTAGCGGGCCCTCCCGGAGGGAGACCCAGTACTTC
>15|TRBJ1-4|.|TRBV7-8|few
CASSPGVTQNEKLFF
TGTGCCAGCAGCCCGGGGGTCACACAGAATGAAAAACTGTTTTTT
>16|TRBJ2-4|.|TRBV2|few
CASSEGAGLAKNIQYF
TGTGCCAGCAGTGAAGGCGCAGGGTTAGCCAAAAACATTCAGTACTTC
>13|TRBJ2-7|.|TRBV2|.
CASSGRNLYEQYF
TGTGCCAGCAGTGGGCGGAACCTCTACGAGCAGTACTTC
>12|TRBJ2-5|.|TRBV11-2|few
CASSSPPATQYF
TGTGCCAGCAGCTCACCCCCAGCGACCCAGTACTTC
>14|TRBJ1-2|.|TRBV29-1|few
CSAAPTGSNYGYTF
TGCAGCGCCGCCCCTACAGGGTCTAACTATGGCTACACCTTC
>13|TRBJ1-2|.|TRBV7-2|.
CAGSLAVQYGYTF
TGTGCCGGCAGCCTAGCGGTGCAATATGGCTACACCTTC
>14|TRBJ2-1|TRBD2|TRBV19|.
CASRVEAGVSEQFF
TGTGCCAGTAGAGTGGAAGCGGGAGTTAGTGAGCAGTTCTTC
>16|TRBJ2-1|TRBD1|TRBV5-5|.
CASSSPFGTGGNEQFF
TGTGCCAGCAGCTCCCCGTTTGGGACAGGTGGCAATGAGCAGTTCTTC
>16|TRBJ2-3|TRBD2|TRBV7-9|few
CASSPSLAGGEGTQYF
TGTGCCAGCAGCCCCTCCCTAGCGGGGGGCGAAGGTACGCAGTATTTT
>17|TRBJ2-1|TRBD2|TRBV24-1|.
CATSDLEKAGVRNEQFF
TGTGCCACCAGTGATTTGGAAAAAGCGGGGGTTCGCAATGAGCAGTTCTTC
>16|TRBJ2-7|TRBD1|TRBV4-1|few
CASSRPGQGISYEQYF
TGCGCCAGCAGCCGACCTGGACAGGGCATCTCCTACGAGCAGTACTTC
>17|TRBJ2-7|TRBD2|TRBV20-1|.
CSARVATSGGTHYEQYF
TGCAGTGCTAGAGTGGCGACTAGCGGGGGTACTCATTACGAGCAGTACTTC
>18|TRBJ1-3|TRBD1|TRBV9|.
CASSATHRGHFSGNTIYF
TGTGCCAGCAGCGCAACCCACAGGGGGCATTTTTCTGGAAACACCATATATTTT
>12|TRBJ2-3|.|TRBV2|.
CASSVSPDTQYF
TGTGCCAGCAGTGTCTCCCCAGATACGCAGTATTTT
>10|TRBJ2-2|.|TRBV2|few
CASRIGELFF
TGTGCCAGCAGAATCGGGGAGCTGTTTTTT
>17|TRBJ2-2|.|TRBV21-1|.
CASSKARKASNTGELFF
TGTGCCAGCAGCAAAGCGCGAAAAGCCTCGAACACCGGGGAGCTGTTTTTT
>18|TRBJ2-5|TRBD2|TRBV7-2|.
CASVLPAAGTRLQETQYF
TGTGCCAGCGTACTACCAGCCGCCGGGACTAGACTCCAAGAGACCCAGTACTTC
>16|TRBJ2-7|.|TRBV2|.
CASSPSLLLVGDEQYF
TGTGCCAGCAGTCCTTCCCTTTTATTGGTAGGCGACGAGCAGTACTTC
>18|TRBJ2-1|TRBD2|TRBV7-9|few
CASSLALPSGRGYNEQFF
TGTGCCAGCAGCTTAGCGCTCCCTAGCGGGAGGGGCTACAATGAGCAGTTCTTC
>12|TRBJ1-1|.|TRBV12-3/TRBV12-4|.
CASSLSGRLGFF
TGTGCCAGCAGTTTGTCAGGGAGGCTCGGTTTCTTT
>12|TRBJ1-2|.|TRBV12-3/TRBV12-4|once
CASSPRGFGYTF
TGTGCCAGCAGTCCCCGGGGCTTCGGCTACACCTTC
>13|TRBJ1-1|.|TRBV27|few
CASGRGGSTEASF
TGTGCCAGCGGACGCGGGGGAAGCACTGAAGCTTCCTTT
>15|TRBJ1-1|.|TRBV2|.
CASSGLIGVGTEAFF
TGTGCCAGCAGTGGATTGATCGGGGTGGGCACTGAAGCTTTCTTT
>16|TRBJ1-6|.|TRBV12-3/TRBV12-4|.
CASTSSGSSYNSPLHF
TGTGCCAGCACGTCATCAGGGAGCTCCTATAATTCACCCCTCCACTTT